The entry below describes one T cell receptor (beta chain). The antigen is unknown. Mismatch with germline at one junction end may stem from a read error. CDR3 length equals 16 residues. Per the germline V gene, CDR1 is DFQATT and CDR2 is SNEGSKA (reference sequence). RNA was extracted from bulk tissue without any cell sorting. Chemotherapy-naive patients with new lung cancer underwent thoracic surgery in China, August–late 2014. The library came from three nested PCR rounds adapted from ARM-PCR protocols. TCRdb re-derived calls from the multiplex PCR reads in MiXCR, one entry per CDR3 protein. The sample lists roughly 81,000 distinct CDR3 sequences, 61% seen once, with about 16% in the top ten. The sample comes from a study of tumor and adjacent non-tumor tissue in lung cancer. Study-wide findings and caveats: Patients with more diverse tumor TCRs had worse survival. Tumor repertoires had a smaller top 100 clone share than normal lung. Compared with tumor, normal lung showed significantly lower TCR diversity.

What was sequenced was lung tumor tissue. This receptor was obtained from a man in his 70s with non-small cell lung cancer. The rearrangement links TRBV20-1 to TRBJ2-3; 11 bases align to TRBD1. CDR3 DNA sequence: TGCAGTACTAGCTTCGCGGACAGGGGGCTAACAGATACCCAGTATTTT. Protein product: CSTSFADRGLTDTQYF.